A single T cell receptor (beta chain) is shown here with its context. TCRdb's copy holds only in-frame clones and misses some; the assay was immunoSEQ multiplex PCR. The sample holds 80,000 to 130,000 clones, 65% to 85% seen once. This CDR3 comprises 15 residues. The V and J ends lost 6 bases and 4 bases, in that order; junction bases with no gene match: 9. The germline V gene encodes CDR1 KGHSH and CDR2 LQKENI. The data derive from a study of PD-1 blockade in mismatch repair-deficient tumors. The V and J genes are TRBV18 and TRBJ2-7, with 10 bases identical to TRBD2. Sequenced material: peripheral blood, taken 30 to 36 weeks after starting pembrolizumab. The TCR was taken from an adult with mismatch repair-deficient cancer. CDR3 bases: TGTGCCAGCTCGAGTACTGCAGCGGGAGGGTACGAGCAGTACTTC. It encodes CASSSTAAGGYEQYF.